What follows describes a single TCR beta chain. Its antigen is unknown. The sample belongs to a study of T cells in narcolepsy. For the study at large: Patients with NT1 or NT2 and healthy control donors were enrolled. General study findings and limits: Autoreactive HCRT-specific and TRIB2-specific clonotypes were marked in same-patient CSF-versus-blood CD4+ comparisons. In some patient and control memory CD4+ samples, autoreactive clones were absent.

V was clipped by 4 bases and J by 2 bases; unmatched bases: 8. CDR1 and CDR2 from the germline V gene are SGHDT and YYEEEE. CDR3 length: 16 amino acids. Assay: immunoSEQ multiplex PCR; the TCRdb copy retains only in-frame clones and omits some. Here the sample spans about 14,000 clones, roughly nine tenths being singletons. The gene calls are TRBV5-6 and TRBJ2-3; 9 positions agree with TRBD2. This sequence originates from a human donor with narcolepsy. Material: CD45RA- memory CD4+ T cells from PBMCs. CDR3 nucleotide sequence: TGTGCCAGCAGCCTCATAGCGGGAGAGGTCACAGATACGCAGTATTTT. Amino acids: CASSLIAGEVTDTQYF.